Listed below are T cell receptor beta chains from one sample, sequenced in a study of early T cells in non-severe SARS-CoV-2 infection. In TCRdb, the 5' RACE reads were re-called with MiXCR into one record per CDR3 protein. There are about 84,000 distinct CDR3 sequences in the sample; 9% to 13% occur only once, and over 2.5% lies in the top ten. Sequenced sample: whole blood. Source of these receptors: an adult who was a healthcare worker with PCR-confirmed SARS-CoV-2 infection or an uninfected control (not recorded which). Each CDR3 is given with its conserved first and last residue. The order of the fields is D gene, CDR3 length, clone size, V gene, J gene, CDR3 DNA, CDR3 protein. The D gene is left open where the match is weak. For some rows the clone size is stated as once, few or many, or as a class when expanded; others skip it.

TRBD1	15	many	TRBV7-6	TRBJ2-7	TGTGCCAGCAGCTTATGGACAGGGTGGTTAGGCGAGCAGTACTTC	CASSLWTGWLGEQYF
TRBD2	16	many	TRBV7-6	TRBJ2-3	TGTGCCAGCAGCCTCGAGGTAGCGGGAGGGCCTGATACGCAGTATTTT	CASSLEVAGGPDTQYF
TRBD1	13	many	TRBV24-1	TRBJ2-7	TGTGCCACCAGTGCCCTAACAGGGGACGAGCAGTACTTC	CATSALTGDEQYF
.	14	.	TRBV5-1	TRBJ2-3	TGCGCCAGCAGCTTCGGTCAGGGCGCAGATACGCAGTATTTT	CASSFGQGADTQYF
.	13	few	TRBV5-1	TRBJ1-1	TGCGCCAGCAGCTTCGGACTGAACACTGAAGCTTTCTTT	CASSFGLNTEAFF
.	13	.	TRBV10-3	TRBJ1-2	TGTGCCATCAGTGGGACACAGCGCTATGGCTACACCTTC	CAISGTQRYGYTF
TRBD1	14	.	TRBV20-1	TRBJ1-2	TGCAGTGCCCAATACAGGGGAGGGGACTATGGCTACACCTTC	CSAQYRGGDYGYTF
TRBD2	18	.	TRBV12-3/TRBV12-4	TRBJ2-3	TGTGCCAGCAGTTTCTGGCAGACTAGCGGGAGGTGGGCAGATACGCAGTATTTT	CASSFWQTSGRWADTQYF
.	12	.	TRBV28	TRBJ2-7	TGTGCCAGCAGGACAAATCCCTACGAGCAGTACTTC	CASRTNPYEQYF
.	14	many	TRBV11-2	TRBJ1-2	TGTGCCAGCAGCTCGGTCCTGGGGGACTATGGCTACACCTTC	CASSSVLGDYGYTF
.	12	.	TRBV4-1	TRBJ2-1	TGCGCCAGCAGCCCGGGCGTAATTGAGCAGTTCTTC	CASSPGVIEQFF
.	14	.	TRBV20-1	TRBJ1-3	TGCAGTGCCCGCACGACAGTCTCTGGAAACACCATATATTTT	CSARTTVSGNTIYF
.	13	few	TRBV29-1	TRBJ1-1	TGCAGCGTGACCGGCAACGGGTACACTGAAGCTTTCTTT	CSVTGNGYTEAFF
TRBD1	12	many	TRBV29-1	TRBJ1-1	TGCAGCGTCGGGACAGGGGGAACTGAAGCTTTCTTT	CSVGTGGTEAFF
.	13	.	TRBV7-3	TRBJ2-7	TGTGCCAGCACCGAGGCGTTAGTCAACGAGCAGTACTTC	CASTEALVNEQYF
.	13	few	TRBV30	TRBJ2-2	TGTGCCTGGAGTGTCCAGATCACCGGGGAGCTGTTTTTT	CAWSVQITGELFF
TRBD2	17	many	TRBV6-5	TRBJ2-5	TGTGCCAGCAGTCCGGGTCGGCTAGCGGGGGTCCAAGAGACCCAGTACTTC	CASSPGRLAGVQETQYF
TRBD2	16	many	TRBV5-1	TRBJ2-1	TGCGCCAGCAGCTTGGTGGGACTAGCCGGCCACAATGAGCAGTTCTTC	CASSLVGLAGHNEQFF
TRBD1	14	.	TRBV10-3	TRBJ2-7	TGTGCCATCAGGGGGACAGAGCCAACCTACGAGCAGTACTTC	CAIRGTEPTYEQYF
.	12	.	TRBV7-2	TRBJ2-5	TGTGCCAGCAGCCGCGTAAGGGAGACCCAGTACTTC	CASSRVRETQYF
TRBD1	18	.	TRBV18	TRBJ1-3	TGTGCCAGCTCACCAGGTCTCTACTCAGGGGGCCGTGGAAACACCATATATTTT	CASSPGLYSGGRGNTIYF
.	14	.	TRBV20-1	TRBJ1-4	TGCAGTGCTAGAGAGACCCTCGGGGAAGAAAAACTGTTTTTT	CSARETLGEEKLFF
TRBD1	17	.	TRBV12-5	TRBJ1-1	TGTGCTAGTGGTGGACAGGGGGCACTAGGTCTAGGCACTGAAGCTTTCTTT	CASGGQGALGLGTEAFF
.	16	many	TRBV5-4	TRBJ2-3	TGTGCCAGCAGCGGGGGCGACGTCCTTAGCACAGATACGCAGTATTTT	CASSGGDVLSTDTQYF
.	14	many	TRBV27	TRBJ2-7	TGTGCCAGCAGTTTACAGACAGGCGGATACGAGCAGTACTTC	CASSLQTGGYEQYF
.	14	.	TRBV20-1	TRBJ2-3	TGCAGTGCTGCTTGGCAGACGAGCACAGATACGCAGTATTTT	CSAAWQTSTDTQYF
TRBD2	16	few	TRBV27	TRBJ2-1	TGTGCCAGCAGTCAAGTAGCGGGTGCCGTTTACAATGAGCAGTTCTTC	CASSQVAGAVYNEQFF